The entry below gives a single T cell receptor (beta chain) sequence along with its context. The data derive from a study of OX40 agonist ivuxolimab in advanced cancers. Only in-frame clones appear in the TCRdb table, and some are missing; sequencing was by immunoSEQ multiplex PCR. Of over 55,000 clones detected, 80% appear once; the ten largest clones hold 8.2%. Sequenced here: CD4+ or CD8+ T cells sorted from blood, sampled in a trial of the OX40 agonist ivuxolimab. The sequence was collected from an adult with an advanced solid tumor such as melanoma, head and neck, liver or kidney cancer.

DNA for the CDR3: TGTGCCAGCTCACGTGCCGGGACAGGCTACACCTTC. Encoded protein: CASSRAGTGYTF. This chain uses TRBV18 with TRBJ1-2; a possible D gene is TRBD1 (6 bases). Between the trimmed V and J ends, which lost 4 bases and 8 bases, there was a span of 11 bases. In germline, CDR1 is KGHSH, CDR2 LQKENI. This CDR3 is 12 amino acids long. The full variable domain, in which reference TRBV18 and TRBJ1-2 provide the parts outside the CDR3, is NAGVMQNPRHLVRRRGQEARLRCSPMKGHSHVYWYRQLPEEGLKFMVYLQKENIIDESGMPKERFSAEFPKEGPSILRIQQVVRGDSAAYFCASSRAGTGYTFGSGTRLTVV.